This TCR beta chain originates from a study of CD8 T cells in Susac syndrome. In Susac syndrome patients, recently defined diagnostic criteria for definite or probable disease were met. Reverse transcription used about 0.5 to 1 ug RNA and random hexamers. Across 54 Vbeta and 13 Jbeta, TCR beta CDR3 was amplified with immunoSEQ multiplex PCR. TCRdb re-called the immunoSEQ multiplex PCR reads with MiXCR, one entry per CDR3 protein. The table records 95,000 to 150,000 distinct CDR3 sequences, 90% to 95% of them present only once. V lost 6 bases and J lost 0; bases outside the gene matches: 3. The CDR3 has 17 amino acids. In germline, CDR1 is MNHEY, CDR2 SVGEGT. This clonotype occurred once.

This TCR was sampled from a human donor with Susac syndrome. The V call is TRBV6-2 or TRBV6-3, the J call TRBJ2-3; 16 nucleotides agree with TRBD2. Sample: CD8+ T cells from PBMCs. The CDR3 loop is CASSPGLAGGSTDTQYF. The CDR3 bases are TGTGCCAGCAGCCCGGGACTAGCGGGAGGGAGCACAGATACGCAGTATTTT.